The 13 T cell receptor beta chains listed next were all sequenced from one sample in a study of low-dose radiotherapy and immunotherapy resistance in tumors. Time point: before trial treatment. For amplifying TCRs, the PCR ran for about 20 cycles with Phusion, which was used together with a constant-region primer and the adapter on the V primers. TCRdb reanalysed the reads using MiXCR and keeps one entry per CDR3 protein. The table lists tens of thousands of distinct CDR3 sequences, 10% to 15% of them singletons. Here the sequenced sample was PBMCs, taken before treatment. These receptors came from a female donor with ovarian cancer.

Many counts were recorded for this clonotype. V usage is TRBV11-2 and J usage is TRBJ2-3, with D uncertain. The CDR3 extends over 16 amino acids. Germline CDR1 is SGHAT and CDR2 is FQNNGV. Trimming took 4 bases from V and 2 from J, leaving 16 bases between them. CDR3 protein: CASSSLLWTDTDTQYF. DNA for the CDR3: TGTGCCAGCAGCTCCCTCCTCTGGACCGACACAGATACGCAGTATTTT.

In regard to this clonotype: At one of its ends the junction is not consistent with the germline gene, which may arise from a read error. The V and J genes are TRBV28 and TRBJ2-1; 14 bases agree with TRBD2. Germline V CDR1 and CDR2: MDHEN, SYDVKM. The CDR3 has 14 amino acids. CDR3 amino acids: CASSHGTSGGPEVF. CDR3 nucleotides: TGTGCCAGCAGCCATGGGACTAGCGGGGGACCGGAGGTCTTC.

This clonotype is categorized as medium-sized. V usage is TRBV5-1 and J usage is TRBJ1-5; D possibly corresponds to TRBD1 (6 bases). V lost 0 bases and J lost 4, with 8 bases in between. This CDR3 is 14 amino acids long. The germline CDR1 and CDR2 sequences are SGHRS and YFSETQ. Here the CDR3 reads CASSLGQVNQPQHF. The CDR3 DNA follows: TGCGCCAGCAGCTTGGGACAGGTAAATCAGCCCCAGCATTTT.

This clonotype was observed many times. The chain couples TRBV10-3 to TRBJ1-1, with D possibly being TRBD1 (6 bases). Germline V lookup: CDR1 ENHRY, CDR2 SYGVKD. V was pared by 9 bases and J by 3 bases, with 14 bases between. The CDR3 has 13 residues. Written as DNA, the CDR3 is TGTGCCATAAGCGGGAGACAGGACACTGAAGCTTTCTTT. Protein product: CAISGRQDTEAFF.

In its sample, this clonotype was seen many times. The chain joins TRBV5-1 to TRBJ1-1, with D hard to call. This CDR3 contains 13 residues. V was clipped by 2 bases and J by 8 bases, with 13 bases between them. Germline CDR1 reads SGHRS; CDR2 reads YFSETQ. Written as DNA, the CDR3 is TGCGCCAGCAGCTTAGGGCCAAGACCAGAAGCTTTCTTT. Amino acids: CASSLGPRPEAFF.

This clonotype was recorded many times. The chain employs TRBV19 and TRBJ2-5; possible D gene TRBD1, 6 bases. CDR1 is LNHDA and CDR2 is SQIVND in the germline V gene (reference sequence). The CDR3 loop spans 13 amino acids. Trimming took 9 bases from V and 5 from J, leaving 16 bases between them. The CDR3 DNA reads TGTGCCAGCAGTTTGGGGGCATGGGAGACCCAGTACTTC. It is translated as CASSLGAWETQYF.

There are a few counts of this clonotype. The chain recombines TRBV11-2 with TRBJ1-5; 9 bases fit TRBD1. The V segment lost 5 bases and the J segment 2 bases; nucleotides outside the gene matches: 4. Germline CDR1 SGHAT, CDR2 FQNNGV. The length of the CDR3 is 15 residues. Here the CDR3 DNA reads TGTGCCAGCAGCACAGGGGGCCCGGGCAATCAGCCCCAGCATTTT. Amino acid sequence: CASSTGGPGNQPQHF.

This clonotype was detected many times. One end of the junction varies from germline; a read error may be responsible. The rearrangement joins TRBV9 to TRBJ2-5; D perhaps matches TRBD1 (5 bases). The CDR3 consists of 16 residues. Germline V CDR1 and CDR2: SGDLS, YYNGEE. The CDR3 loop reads CASSVAADTTQATQYF. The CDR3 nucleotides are TGTGCCAGCAGCGTAGCTGCGGACACCACCCAAGCGACCCAGTACTTC.

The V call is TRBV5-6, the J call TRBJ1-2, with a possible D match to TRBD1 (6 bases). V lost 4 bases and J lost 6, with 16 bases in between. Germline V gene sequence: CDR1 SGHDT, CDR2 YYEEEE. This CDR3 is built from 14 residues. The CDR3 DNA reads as TGTGCCAGCAGCCGGCGCGGGGGCGCGAATGGCTACACCTTC. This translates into CASSRRGGANGYTF.

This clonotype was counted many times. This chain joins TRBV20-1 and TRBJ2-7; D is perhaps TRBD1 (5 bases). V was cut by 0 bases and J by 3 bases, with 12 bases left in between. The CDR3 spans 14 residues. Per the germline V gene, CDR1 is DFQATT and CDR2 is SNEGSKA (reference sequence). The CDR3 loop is CSARDRQSYYEQYF. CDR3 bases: TGCAGTGCTAGAGACCGACAGAGCTACTACGAGCAGTACTTC.

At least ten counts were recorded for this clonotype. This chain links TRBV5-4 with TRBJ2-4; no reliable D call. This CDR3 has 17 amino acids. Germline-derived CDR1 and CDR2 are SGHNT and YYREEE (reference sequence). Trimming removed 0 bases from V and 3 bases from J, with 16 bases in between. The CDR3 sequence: CASSLGGGRIDKNIQYF. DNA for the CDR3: TGTGCCAGCAGCTTGGGCGGTGGCAGGATAGACAAAAACATTCAGTACTTC.

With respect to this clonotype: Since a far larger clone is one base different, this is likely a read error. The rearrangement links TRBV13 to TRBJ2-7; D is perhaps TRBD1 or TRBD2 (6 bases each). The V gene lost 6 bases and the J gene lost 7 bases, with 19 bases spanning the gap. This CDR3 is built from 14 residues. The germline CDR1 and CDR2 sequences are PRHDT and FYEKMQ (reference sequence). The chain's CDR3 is CASRRQGRRNEQYF. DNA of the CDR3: TGTGCCAGCAGGCGCCAGGGGAGGAGGAATGAGCAGTACTTC.

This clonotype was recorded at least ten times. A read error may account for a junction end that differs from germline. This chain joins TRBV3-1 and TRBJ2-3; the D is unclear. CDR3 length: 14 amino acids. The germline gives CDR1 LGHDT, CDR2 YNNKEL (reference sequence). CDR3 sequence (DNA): TGTGCCAGCAGCCAAGGGACCAGTGCCCGTCCAGCTCGTTTT. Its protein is CASSQGTSARPARF.